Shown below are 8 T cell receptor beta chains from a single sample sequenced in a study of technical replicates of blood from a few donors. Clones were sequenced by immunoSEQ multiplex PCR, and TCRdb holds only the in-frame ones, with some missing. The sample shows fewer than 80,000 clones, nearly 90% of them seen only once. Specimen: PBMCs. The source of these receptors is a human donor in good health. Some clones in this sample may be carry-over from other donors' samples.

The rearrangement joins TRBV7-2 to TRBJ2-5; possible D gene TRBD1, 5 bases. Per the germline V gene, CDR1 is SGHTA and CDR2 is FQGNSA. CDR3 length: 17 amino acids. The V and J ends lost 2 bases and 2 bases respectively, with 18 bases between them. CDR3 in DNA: TGTGCCAGCAGCTTAAAACGGAGCAGGGTGGGGCAAGAGACCCAGTACTTC. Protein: CASSLKRSRVGQETQYF.

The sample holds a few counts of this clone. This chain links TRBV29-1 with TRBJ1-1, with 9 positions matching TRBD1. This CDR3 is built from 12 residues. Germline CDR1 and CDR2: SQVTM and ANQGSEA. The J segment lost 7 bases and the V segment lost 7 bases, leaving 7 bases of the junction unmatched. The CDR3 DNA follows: TGCAGCGGCTTAACAGGGGGCGATGAAGCTTTCTTT. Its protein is CSGLTGGDEAFF.

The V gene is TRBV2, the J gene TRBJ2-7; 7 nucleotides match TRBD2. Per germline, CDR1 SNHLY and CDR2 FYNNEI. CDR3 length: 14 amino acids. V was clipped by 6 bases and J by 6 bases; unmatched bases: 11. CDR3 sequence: CASRTPTLAFEQYF. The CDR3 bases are TGTGCCAGCAGAACCCCCACACTAGCGTTCGAGCAGTACTTC. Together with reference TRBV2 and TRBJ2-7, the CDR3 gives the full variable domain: EPEVTQTPSHQVTQMGQEVILRCVPISNHLYFYWYRQILGQKVEFLVSFYNNEISEKSEIFDDQFSVERPDGSNFTLKIRSTKLEDSAMYFCASRTPTLAFEQYFGPGTRLTVT.

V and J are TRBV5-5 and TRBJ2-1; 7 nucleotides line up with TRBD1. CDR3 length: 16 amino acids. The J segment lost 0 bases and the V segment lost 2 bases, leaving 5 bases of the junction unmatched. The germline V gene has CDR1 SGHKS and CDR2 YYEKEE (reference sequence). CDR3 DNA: TGTGCCAGCAGCTTATTGGGACAGAACTCCTACAATGAGCAGTTCTTC. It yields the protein CASSLLGQNSYNEQFF.

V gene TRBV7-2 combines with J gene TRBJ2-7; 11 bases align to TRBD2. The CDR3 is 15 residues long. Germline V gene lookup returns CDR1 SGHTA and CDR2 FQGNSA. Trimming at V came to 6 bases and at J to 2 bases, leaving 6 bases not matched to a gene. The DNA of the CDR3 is TGTGCCAGCAGACCTACTAGCGGGGGAACCTACGAGCAGTACTTC. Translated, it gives CASRPTSGGTYEQYF.

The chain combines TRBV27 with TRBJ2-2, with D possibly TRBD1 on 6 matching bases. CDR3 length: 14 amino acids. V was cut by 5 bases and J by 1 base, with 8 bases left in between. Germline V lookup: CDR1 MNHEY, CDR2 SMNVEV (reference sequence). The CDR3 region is CASSPGQNTGELFF. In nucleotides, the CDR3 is TGTGCCAGCAGTCCGGGACAGAACACCGGGGAGCTGTTTTTT.

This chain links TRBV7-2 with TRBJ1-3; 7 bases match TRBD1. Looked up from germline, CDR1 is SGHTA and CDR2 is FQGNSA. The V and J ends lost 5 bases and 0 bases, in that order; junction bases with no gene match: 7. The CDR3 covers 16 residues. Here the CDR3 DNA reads TGTGCCAGCAGCCTGACAGGGTCTAACTCTGGAAACACCATATATTTT. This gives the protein CASSLTGSNSGNTIYF. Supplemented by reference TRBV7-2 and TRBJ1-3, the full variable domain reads GAGVSQSPSNKVTEKGKDVELRCDPISGHTALYWYRQSLGQGLEFLIYFQGNSAPDKSGLPSDRFSAERTGGSVSTLTIQRTQQEDSAVYLCASSLTGSNSGNTIYFGEGSWLTVV.

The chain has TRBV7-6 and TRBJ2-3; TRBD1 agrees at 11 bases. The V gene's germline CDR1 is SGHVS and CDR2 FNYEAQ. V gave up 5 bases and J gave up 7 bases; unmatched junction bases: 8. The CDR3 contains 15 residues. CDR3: CASSAAGTGGYTQYF. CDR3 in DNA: TGTGCCAGCAGCGCCGCCGGGACAGGGGGGTATACGCAGTATTTT. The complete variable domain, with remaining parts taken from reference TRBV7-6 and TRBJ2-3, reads GAGVSQSPRYKVTKRGQDVALRCDPISGHVSLYWYRQALGQGPEFLTYFNYEAQQDKSGLPNDRFSAERPEGSISTLTIQRTEQRDSAMYRCASSAAGTGGYTQYFGPGTRLTVL.